The next 30 T cell receptor beta chains were all read from a single sample in a study of blood T cell repertoires in COVID-19. Clones were read by immunoSEQ multiplex PCR, and TCRdb kept only the in-frame ones, dropping some. This table holds roughly 220,000 clones, roughly 80% found once. The sample was peripheral blood. The receptors derive from a man aged 30-40 years with active or convalescent COVID-19.

This chain joins TRBV28 and TRBJ2-7, with a possible D match to TRBD1 (6 bases). V was cut by 5 bases and J by 7 bases, with 21 bases left in between. CDR1 is MDHEN, CDR2 SYDVKM, per germline. The CDR3 is made up of 15 amino acids. The DNA of the CDR3 is TGTGCCAGCAGTGGGTTCCGGGGACATAATGGAGAGCAGTACTTC. It encodes CASSGFRGHNGEQYF.

CDR3 protein: CATSRDRDITLYNEQFF. DNA for the CDR3: TGTGCCACCAGCAGAGATCGGGACATTACACTTTACAATGAGCAGTTCTTC. This rearrangement joins TRBV15 to TRBJ2-1; D possibly corresponds to TRBD1 (6 bases). This CDR3 is 17 amino acids long. Germline values: CDR1 LNHNV, CDR2 YYDKDF (reference sequence). The germline V and J ends were trimmed by 0 bases and 4 bases, with 16 bases remaining between them.

This clone has more than one count but fewer than ten. Here the CDR3 reads CASRGTAYMNTEAFF. In DNA, the CDR3 is TGCGCCAGCAGAGGGACAGCTTACATGAACACTGAAGCTTTCTTT. The chain recombines TRBV5-1 with TRBJ1-1; TRBD1 matches 7 bases. The CDR3 has 15 residues. Germline CDR1 reads SGHRS; CDR2 reads YFSETQ. V lost 5 bases and J lost 0; bases outside the gene matches: 7.

J is TRBJ1-1 and V is TRBV14; TRBD1 aligns across 8 bases. Per germline, CDR1 SGHDN and CDR2 FVKESK. CDR3 length equals 17 residues. Trimming took 0 bases from V and 8 from J; bases not matched to a gene: 14. CDR3 coding DNA: TGTGCCAGCAGCCAAGAGTTATATTGGGGGGGACAGGCGGAAGCTTTCTTT. Its translation is CASSQELYWGGQAEAFF.

V usage is TRBV5-1 and J usage is TRBJ2-5; 7 positions match TRBD1. Germline CDR1 reads SGHRS; CDR2 reads YFSETQ. V dropped 5 bases and J dropped 1; count of bases not matched to a gene: 14. The CDR3 consists of 17 residues. In nucleotides, the CDR3 is TGCGCCAGCAGACCGAAGGCCCTCGGGACAGCCCAAGAGACCCAGTACTTC. Translation gives CASRPKALGTAQETQYF.

In nucleotides, the CDR3 is TGTGCCAGCAGCCCCGAAAACAGCAACTATGGCTACACCTTC. Translating it yields CASSPENSNYGYTF. The chain carries TRBV4-2 and TRBJ1-2; no clear D. This CDR3 is built from 14 residues. Trimming left V 4 bases short and J 2 bases short, with 11 bases between. Germline CDR1 and CDR2: LGHNA and YNFKEQ.

The genes are TRBV18 and TRBJ2-3; D may be TRBD1 (5 bases). CDR1 and CDR2 from the germline V gene are KGHSH and LQKENI. This CDR3 region has 14 residues. V dropped 3 bases and J dropped 5 bases, with 12 bases sitting between them. In DNA, the CDR3 is TGTGCCAGCTCACCGGGGCCCTACAGAGATACGCAGTATTTT. Translating gives CASSPGPYRDTQYF.

The chain joins TRBV6-5 to TRBJ2-7; 12 positions agree with TRBD2. CDR3 length: 15 residues. Germline values: CDR1 MNHEY, CDR2 SVGAGI. With 5 bases clipped from V and 4 bases from J, the junction kept 6 bases outside the gene matches. The CDR3 here is CASSLAGGSRYEQYF. Written as DNA, the CDR3 is TGTGCCAGCAGTCTAGCGGGGGGGTCGCGGTACGAGCAGTACTTC.

The chain joins TRBV9 to TRBJ2-1; D ambiguous. CDR1 SGDLS and CDR2 YYNGEE come from the germline V gene. This CDR3 region has 16 residues. V was trimmed by 2 bases and J by 0 bases, leaving 12 bases between them. The CDR3 region is CASSVLIVSSYNEQFF. The CDR3 coding sequence is TGTGCCAGCAGCGTCTTAATAGTTAGCTCCTACAATGAGCAGTTCTTC.

This clone was seen a few times. This chain joins TRBV19 and TRBJ2-1, with 13 bases lining up with TRBD2. The J segment lost 7 bases and the V segment lost 2 bases, leaving 5 bases of the junction unmatched. Germline V gene data show CDR1 as LNHDA and CDR2 as SQIVND (reference sequence). The length of the CDR3 is 16 residues. The CDR3 protein is CASSIQLAGGRNEQFF. The CDR3 DNA sequence: TGTGCCAGTAGTATACAACTAGCGGGGGGGCGGAATGAGCAGTTCTTC.

CDR3 DNA: TGTGCCAGCAGCTTACGGGGAGGGGGACTAGCGGGAGTCAATGAGCAGTTCTTC. Encoded protein: CASSLRGGGLAGVNEQFF. The chain uses TRBV7-2 and TRBJ2-1; 14 bases fit TRBD2. Germline values: CDR1 SGHTA, CDR2 FQGNSA. This CDR3 has 18 residues. V dropped 2 bases and J dropped 6; count of bases not matched to a gene: 9.

The CDR3 DNA is TGTGCCAGCAGCCTCCCTGAAAACACAGGGAATCAGCCCCAGCATTTT. This translates into CASSLPENTGNQPQHF. The rearrangement uses TRBV21-1 and TRBJ1-5; the D call of TRBD1 is as the table states it, not checked on the DNA. TRBV21-1 represents a pseudogene. The CDR3 sequence is 16 residues long.

The chain uses TRBV18 and TRBJ1-6, with 10 bases aligning to TRBD1. CDR1 and CDR2 (germline): KGHSH, LQKENI. CDR3 length: 15 residues. With 3 bases clipped from V and 6 bases from J, the junction kept 2 bases outside the gene matches. The CDR3 reads CASSPDRGFNSPLHF. CDR3 DNA: TGTGCCAGCTCACCGGACAGGGGGTTTAATTCACCCCTCCACTTT.

V gene TRBV5-8 combines with J gene TRBJ2-7; 7 bases match TRBD1. The CDR3 runs 16 residues. Germline V gene lookup returns CDR1 SGHTS and CDR2 YDEGEE. Germline trimming cut 4 bases from V and 0 bases from J; bases unmatched to any gene: 10. The CDR3 bases are TGTGCCAGCAGCCCCGGGACAGCAACGAGCTCCTACGAGCAGTACTTC. This translates into CASSPGTATSSYEQYF.

The table lists this clone with a count of one. The genes are TRBV6-1 and TRBJ1-1; 8 nucleotides agree with TRBD1. J lost 6 bases, V lost 2 bases, and 5 bases had no gene match. Germline CDR1 MNHNS, CDR2 SASEGT. This CDR3 spans 14 amino acids. CDR3 region: CASSETGGNSEAFF. Here the CDR3 DNA reads TGTGCCAGCAGTGAAACAGGGGGTAACTCTGAAGCTTTCTTT.

The chain links TRBV12-3 or TRBV12-4 to TRBJ1-2; no clear D gene. The CDR3 is 13 residues long. Trimming shortened V by 6 bases and J by 14 bases, and 22 bases separated the two germline ends. The CDR3 coding sequence is TGTGCCAGCAGAACAACTCTTAGTCCCGGAGCTACCTTC. Encoded protein: CASRTTLSPGATF.

The V call is TRBV5-4, the J call TRBJ2-7; TRBD1 aligns across 9 bases. Trimming removed 0 bases from V and 6 bases from J; junction bases left unmatched: 10. Germline CDR1 SGHNT, CDR2 YYREEE (reference sequence). This CDR3 contains 16 residues. The CDR3 sequence is CASSLDPGQGTREQYF. CDR3 nucleotides: TGTGCCAGCAGCTTGGATCCGGGACAGGGTACCCGCGAGCAGTACTTC.

The genes are TRBV19 and TRBJ2-2, with D possibly being TRBD1 (6 bases). Germline lookup yields CDR1 LNHDA and CDR2 SQIVND (reference sequence). The CDR3 covers 15 residues. The germline V and J ends were trimmed by 5 bases and 2 bases, with 12 bases remaining between them. The CDR3 loop is CASSRQAVNTGELFF. CDR3 nucleotide sequence: TGTGCCAGTAGTCGACAGGCTGTCAACACCGGGGAGCTGTTTTTT.

The CDR3 nucleotides read TGTGCCAGCAGCCAAGTCGGGGTGGGGGGGCCCGGCTTCGGCGCGGCCTACAATGAGCAGTTCTTC. Encoded protein: CASSQVGVGGPGFGAAYNEQFF. The gene calls are TRBV3-1 (or the pseudogene TRBV3-2) and TRBJ2-1; D is perhaps TRBD2 (7 bases). This CDR3 region has 22 residues. Trimming took 1 base from V and 2 from J, leaving 30 bases between them. Germline assignment: CDR1 LGHDT and CDR2 YNNKEL (reference sequence).

The genes are TRBV7-2 and TRBJ2-7; D gene ambiguous. CDR1 SGHTA and CDR2 FQGNSA come from the germline V gene. V dropped 5 bases and J dropped 3 bases, with 17 bases sitting between them. CDR3 length equals 15 residues. The CDR3 loop reads CASSPRSGGNYEQYF. Written as DNA, the CDR3 is TGTGCCAGCAGCCCACGCTCCGGCGGTAACTACGAGCAGTACTTC.

V is TRBV28 and J is TRBJ1-1; D call uncertain. The V gene lost 3 bases and the J gene lost 8 bases, with 13 bases spanning the gap. The germline V gene encodes CDR1 MDHEN and CDR2 SYDVKM. The CDR3 extends over 13 amino acids. The CDR3 coding sequence is TGTGCCAGCAGTTTCGGGATCCGAACCGAAGCTTTCTTT. Residues: CASSFGIRTEAFF. Drawing the rest from reference TRBV28 and TRBJ1-1, the complete variable domain is DVKVTQSSRYLVKRTGEKVFLECVQDMDHENMFWYRQDPGLGLRLIYFSYDVKMKEKGDIPEGYSVSREKKERFSLILESASTNQTSMYLCASSFGIRTEAFFGQGTRLTVV.

The chain recombines TRBV28 with TRBJ1-2; D is uncertain. CDR3 length equals 14 residues. Trimming took 5 bases from V and 6 from J, leaving 16 bases between them. Germline loops: CDR1 MDHEN, CDR2 SYDVKM. The CDR3 is CASSPGSPAHGYTF. The CDR3 nucleotides read TGTGCCAGCAGTCCCGGGTCCCCGGCCCATGGCTACACCTTC.

In its sample, this clone was seen a few times. The V gene is TRBV3-1 (or the pseudogene TRBV3-2), the J gene TRBJ2-7; TRBD1 aligns across 10 bases. The CDR3 is 18 residues long. Per germline, CDR1 LGHDT and CDR2 YNNKEL (reference sequence). The ends lost 3 bases at V and 5 bases at J; junction bases unmatched: 16. CDR3 residues: CASSQQRSGRDRGDEQYF. CDR3 bases: TGTGCCAGCAGCCAGCAACGTTCGGGAAGGGACAGGGGTGACGAGCAGTACTTC.

J is TRBJ2-7 and V is TRBV6-2 or TRBV6-3; 8 nucleotides align to TRBD1. From germline, CDR1 is MNHEY and CDR2 SVGEGT. This CDR3 has 16 amino acids. J gave up 7 bases and V 6 bases, and 17 bases lay outside the gene matches. CDR3 sequence: CASSLAGRDRWVEQYF. Here the CDR3 DNA reads TGTGCCAGCAGCCTTGCTGGCCGGGACAGGTGGGTAGAGCAGTACTTC.

This clone has a handful of counts. The chain is built from TRBV12-3 or TRBV12-4 and TRBJ1-2; 7 positions agree with TRBD1. After removal of 3 bases from V and 10 bases from J, the junction contained 2 bases not matched to a gene. CDR3 length: 11 amino acids. For the CDR3, the DNA is TGTGCCAGCAGTTTGGACAGGATCTACACCTTC. Protein: CASSLDRIYTF.

This chain links TRBV4-3 with TRBJ2-2, with D maybe TRBD1 (5 bases). This CDR3 is 17 amino acids long. With 4 bases removed from V and 2 bases from J, the gap between germline ends came to 17 bases. Germline V lookup: CDR1 LGHNA, CDR2 YSLEER. Written as DNA, the CDR3 is TGCGCCAGCAGCCCAGGGATGCTAGATGAAAACACCGGGGAGCTGTTTTTT. Its protein product is CASSPGMLDENTGELFF.

V and J are TRBV7-9 and TRBJ2-1, with D uncertain. Deletions cut 7 bases from V and 7 bases from J, with 8 bases between. The CDR3 spans 11 residues. CDR1 and CDR2 from the germline V gene are SEHNR and FQNEAQ (reference sequence). The CDR3 sequence is CASTIQNEQFF. The CDR3 DNA reads as TGTGCCAGCACTATCCAGAATGAGCAGTTCTTC.

The V call is TRBV11-2, the J call TRBJ2-1; 10 positions match TRBD2. Per the germline V gene, CDR1 is SGHAT and CDR2 is FQNNGV. V lost 4 bases and J lost 3; bases outside the gene matches: 3. The CDR3 totals 15 residues. The CDR3 protein is CASSSRTSGYNEQFF. Here the CDR3 DNA reads TGTGCCAGCAGCTCGAGGACTAGCGGCTACAATGAGCAGTTCTTC.

This clone has just a few counts. Other DNA sequences within the sample encode an identical CDR3. The chain has TRBV6-5 and TRBJ2-3; 12 positions match TRBD2. The CDR3 spans 15 residues. V shed 5 bases, J shed 2 bases, and the junction held 2 bases outside the gene matches. Germline V CDR1 and CDR2: MNHEY, SVGAGI. The CDR3 region is CASSRLAGVTDTQYF. DNA for the CDR3: TGTGCCAGCAGTCGACTAGCGGGAGTCACAGATACGCAGTATTTT.

The chain joins TRBV15 to TRBJ2-1, with D unresolved. V was clipped by 4 bases and J by 7 bases, with 11 bases between them. In germline, CDR1 is LNHNV, CDR2 YYDKDF (reference sequence). The CDR3 covers 13 residues. The CDR3 DNA is TGTGCCACCAGCATCCACTTCACTAATGAGCAGTTCTTC. It translates to CATSIHFTNEQFF.